These 21 T cell receptor beta chains came from one sample sequenced in a study of OX40 agonist ivuxolimab in advanced cancers. TCRdb's copy holds only in-frame clones and misses some; the assay was immunoSEQ multiplex PCR. The data show tens of thousands of clones, about nine tenths seen once. This material consisted of CD4+ or CD8+ T cells sorted from blood, taken in a trial of the OX40 agonist ivuxolimab. The receptors were gathered from an adult with an advanced solid tumor such as melanoma, head and neck, liver or kidney cancer.

This sequence joins TRBV18 and TRBJ2-7, with a weak D call TRBD1 (5 bases). Per germline, CDR1 KGHSH and CDR2 LQKENI. The CDR3 totals 14 residues. V was shortened by 4 bases and J by 1 base, with 11 bases between the two germline ends. The CDR3 DNA reads as TGTGCCAGCTCACGATCCAGACAGTCCTACGAGCAGTACTTC. It yields the protein CASSRSRQSYEQYF.

The chain's CDR3 is CASSWGGEETQYF. DNA for the CDR3: TGTGCCAGCAGCTGGGGAGGGGAAGAGACCCAGTACTTC. The V call is TRBV11-2, the J call TRBJ2-5; 7 positions agree with TRBD2. The germline gives CDR1 SGHAT, CDR2 FQNNGV. The junction had 2 bases not matched to a gene; V was cut back by 4 bases and J by 3 bases. The length of the CDR3 is 13 residues.

The chain's CDR3 is CASSQILAGVGTDTQYF. DNA for the CDR3: TGTGCCAGCAGCCAAATCCTAGCGGGAGTAGGAACAGATACGCAGTATTTT. This chain joins TRBV7-8 and TRBJ2-3; TRBD2 aligns across 10 bases. The germline V gene encodes CDR1 SGHVS and CDR2 FQNEAQ. Unmatched junction bases numbered 11, after V lost 5 bases and J lost 3 bases. The CDR3 runs to 17 residues.

The rearrangement joins TRBV23-1 to TRBJ2-2; 10 nucleotides agree with TRBD2. TRBV23-1 counts as an open reading frame of uncertain function. The CDR3 loop spans 15 amino acids. The CDR3 sequence is CALRSGRVNTGELFF. The CDR3 coding sequence is TGCGCTCTCAGGAGCGGGAGGGTGAACACCGGGGAGCTGTTTTTT.

The rearrangement uses TRBV11-2 and TRBJ2-7; the match to TRBD1 covers 10 bases. From germline, CDR1 is SGHAT and CDR2 FQNNGV. J gave up 5 bases and V 3 bases, and 4 bases lay outside the gene matches. The CDR3 is made up of 14 amino acids. The CDR3 loop is CASSFDRGPDEQYF. In DNA, the CDR3 is TGTGCCAGCAGCTTCGACAGGGGGCCGGACGAGCAGTACTTC.

The rearrangement links TRBV10-1 to TRBJ2-7; D is unclear. Trimming removed 11 bases from V and 8 bases from J, with 13 bases in between. From germline, CDR1 is WNHNN and CDR2 SYGVQD (reference sequence). The CDR3 has 10 residues. The DNA of the CDR3 is TGCGCCCCCCGATGGGTCCAGCAGTACTTC. Translated, it gives CAPRWVQQYF.

This chain links TRBV5-1 with TRBJ2-5; D possibly matches TRBD1 or TRBD2 (8 bases each). This CDR3 has 16 amino acids. Trimming removed 4 bases at V and 4 bases at J, with 20 bases between. Germline CDR1 SGHRS, CDR2 YFSETQ. The CDR3 DNA is TGCGCCAGCAGCCGGGAGGGCAGGGGGCCGGGAGAGACCCAGTACTTC. Protein: CASSREGRGPGETQYF.

This clone has just one count. A read error may produce the germline difference seen at one junction end. This rearrangement joins TRBV29-1 to TRBJ2-5, with D unclear. CDR1 SQVTM and CDR2 ANQGSEA come from the germline V gene. The CDR3 has 13 residues. CDR3 DNA sequence: TGCAGCGTTGCGTCGGGCAGCCAAGGGACCCAGTACTTC. Protein: CSVASGSQGTQYF.

This clone was counted once. The chain has TRBV4-2 and TRBJ2-3, with TRBD2 matching 9 bases. V was pared by 4 bases and J by 3 bases, with 8 bases of the junction left unmatched. The germline gives CDR1 LGHNA, CDR2 YNFKEQ. The CDR3 covers 16 residues. As DNA, the CDR3 is TGTGCCAGCAGCCCGAGGGCGGGAGGGGGTACAGATACGCAGTATTTT. Amino acids: CASSPRAGGGTDTQYF.

The chain employs TRBV29-1 and TRBJ2-3; tentative D call: TRBD2 (8 bases). The CDR3 is 14 residues long. Trimming left V 8 bases short and J 4 bases short, with 19 bases between. Germline V gene data show CDR1 as SQVTM and CDR2 as ANQGSEA. The CDR3 sequence: CSLGRAGGSDTQYF. The CDR3 DNA sequence: TGCAGCCTCGGGAGGGCAGGGGGGTCAGATACGCAGTATTTT.

The gene calls are TRBV5-5 and TRBJ1-2; no firm D call. CDR3 size: 15 residues. Per the germline V gene, CDR1 is SGHKS and CDR2 is YYEKEE (reference sequence). V was cut by 2 bases and J by 5 bases, with 16 bases left in between. The CDR3 DNA is TGTGCCAGCAGCTTTAAACTCCGCGAAGGGTATGGCTACACCTTC. Its protein product is CASSFKLREGYGYTF.

The V call is TRBV29-1, the J call TRBJ1-1; no clear D gene. Per the germline V gene, CDR1 is SQVTM and CDR2 is ANQGSEA. The CDR3 spans 12 residues. The V and J ends lost 6 bases and 6 bases respectively, with 14 bases between them. This chain's CDR3 is CSVSPSRSEAFF. DNA for the CDR3: TGCAGCGTCTCCCCGTCGAGGTCTGAAGCTTTCTTT. Drawing the rest from reference TRBV29-1 and TRBJ1-1, the complete variable domain is SAVISQKPSRDICQRGTSLTIQCQVDSQVTMMFWYRQQPGQSLTLIATANQGSEATYESGFVIDKFPISRPNLTFSTLTVSNMSPEDSSIYLCSVSPSRSEAFFGQGTRLTVV.

The genes are TRBV18 and TRBJ1-1; D gene uncertain. This CDR3 region has 12 residues. Germline assignment: CDR1 KGHSH and CDR2 LQKENI. V gave up 5 bases and J gave up 4 bases, with 8 bases separating them. DNA of the CDR3: TGTGCCAGCTCAACCGCTGGCACTGAAGCTTTCTTT. Protein: CASSTAGTEAFF.

The gene calls are TRBV4-2 and TRBJ2-3; D is undetermined. V was pared by 2 bases and J by 6 bases, with 12 bases between. The germline V gene has CDR1 LGHNA and CDR2 YNFKEQ. CDR3 length: 14 amino acids. The CDR3 DNA sequence: TGTGCCAGCAGCCAACGGGTCCACGACGATACGCAGTATTTT. Its protein is CASSQRVHDDTQYF.

This sequence joins TRBV10-3 and TRBJ2-2, with a possible D match to TRBD2 (6 bases). Germline assignment: CDR1 ENHRY and CDR2 SYGVKD. The CDR3 is 14 amino acids. V was pared by 7 bases and J by 0 bases, with 9 bases between. CDR3 DNA sequence: TGTGCCATCAAGCCGGGAGCGAACACCGGGGAGCTGTTTTTT. As protein: CAIKPGANTGELFF.

V gene TRBV5-4 combines with J gene TRBJ2-3, with TRBD2 as a possible D gene (6 bases). Between the trimmed V and J ends, which lost 0 bases and 10 bases, there was a span of 15 bases. Germline V gene data show CDR1 as SGHNT and CDR2 as YYREEE (reference sequence). This CDR3 is built from 14 residues. CDR3 in amino acids: CASSLGRGQVPQYF. DNA for the CDR3: TGTGCCAGCAGCTTGGGGAGGGGCCAGGTTCCGCAGTATTTT.

The chain recombines TRBV9 with TRBJ2-7, with D possibly matching TRBD1 (6 bases). Germline CDR1 is SGDLS and CDR2 is YYNGEE. Trimming removed 0 bases from V and 6 bases from J, with 13 bases in between. The CDR3 consists of 14 residues. CDR3 sequence (DNA): TGTGCCAGCAGCGTAGCAGGGGATGGCGGCGAGCAGTACTTC. Translation gives CASSVAGDGGEQYF.

The chain has TRBV21-1 and TRBJ2-1; TRBD1 is the table's D call, not checked against the DNA. TRBV21-1 represents a pseudogene. This CDR3 is 15 amino acids long. CDR3 loop: CASSNGQGVWDEQFF. In DNA, the CDR3 is TGTGCCAGCAGCAACGGACAGGGGGTATGGGATGAGCAGTTCTTC.

This clone was observed once. This rearrangement joins TRBV5-1 to TRBJ2-7; TRBD1 agrees at 9 bases. CDR3 length equals 15 residues. Germline CDR1 is SGHRS and CDR2 is YFSETQ. J lost 2 bases, V lost 2 bases, and 5 bases had no gene match. For the CDR3, the DNA is TGCGCCAGCAGCTTTGGGACAGGGAGTACCTACGAGCAGTACTTC. It yields the protein CASSFGTGSTYEQYF.

This chain joins TRBV6-6 and TRBJ2-7, with 9 bases fitting TRBD1. Germline CDR1 is MNHNY and CDR2 is SVGAGI (reference sequence). J lost 9 bases, V lost 5 bases, and 14 bases had no gene match. This CDR3 is 15 amino acids long. The CDR3 reads CASSQQGAQGIRQYF. CDR3 coding DNA: TGTGCCAGCAGTCAACAGGGGGCGCAAGGTATAAGGCAGTACTTC.

The chain carries TRBV6-5 and TRBJ2-7, with 8 bases that match TRBD2. V lost 5 bases and J lost 2; bases outside the gene matches: 5. Germline lookup yields CDR1 MNHEY and CDR2 SVGAGI. The CDR3 spans 14 residues. The CDR3 coding sequence is TGTGCCAGCAGTGCGGGGGGCGGAACCTACGAGCAGTACTTC. Protein: CASSAGGGTYEQYF.